The rows below give T cell receptor beta chains drawn from one sample of a study of shared T cell receptors in the human thymus. The assay was immunoSEQ multiplex PCR, and TCRdb's table has in-frame clones only and misses some. The sample holds hundreds of thousands of clones, 85% to 90% seen once. This same sample was also taken into another study, of human thymus T cells.

The sample was thymocytes. The receptors were gathered from a boy under two years old with a congenital heart defect. CDR3s include the opening cysteine and the closing phenylalanine or tryptophan.

length,J,V,CDR3
17,TRBJ2-1,TRBV4-3,CASSGADGLAGGNEQFF
17,TRBJ2-1,TRBV4-3,CASSQVGGTSGLNEQFF
14,TRBJ2-3,TRBV6-5,CASRPRDRPDTQYF
16,TRBJ2-3,TRBV7-9,CASSLFLGVRTDTQYF
14,TRBJ2-5,TRBV5-1,CASARGGTGETQYF
14,TRBJ2-7,TRBV6-4,CASRENRDTYEQYF
16,TRBJ2-1,TRBV9,CASSGGERRETNEQFF
16,TRBJ2-5,TRBV21-1,CASSKLPRASQETQYF
15,TRBJ2-7,TRBV21-1,CASSKLAGPSYEQYF
16,TRBJ2-7,TRBV6-4,CASSDTSGRALSEQYF
16,TRBJ2-7,TRBV7-2,CASSHNWDRESYEQYF
14,TRBJ2-2,TRBV10-1,CASRAETNTGELFF
17,TRBJ2-7,TRBV4-2,CASSPRWGTEPTYEQYF
16,TRBJ1-4,TRBV18,CASSHRPGLLNEKLFF
23,TRBJ2-3,TRBV27,CASSLRARVGGSRDFTSTDTQYF
18,TRBJ2-7,TRBV4-1,CASSQVQVASGQTYEQYF
15,TRBJ2-7,TRBV5-1,CASSPVDSPPYEQYF
14,TRBJ1-4,TRBV18,CASSRESTNEKLFF